Sequencing of this T cell receptor (beta chain) was carried out in a study of CXCR3-negative and CXCR3-positive naive CD8 T cells. Overall study findings and caveats: Greater hydrophobicity was found in TRB CDR3s of CXCR3-positive naive cells than of CXCR3-negative naive cells.

CDR1 MGHRA and CDR2 YSYEKL come from the germline V gene. There are 17 residues in the CDR3. With UMI labels, 5' RACE was used to prepare the TRB cDNA libraries. Using the 5' RACE reads, TCRdb records one entry per CDR3 protein without DNA. This sample's clone table lists about 150,000 distinct CDR3 sequences. Worth noting for this clonotype: Its target is unknown.

The sample taken for sequencing was naive CXCR3+ CD8+ T cells from blood. Noted subset: CD45RO-CCR7+CD27+CD95- naive CD8+ T cells expressing CXCR3 (TNR3+). The chain links TRBV4-1 to TRBJ2-1; checking the TCRdb D call of TRBD1 is not possible without DNA. The clonotype comes from a human donor in good health. Some clones in this sample may be carry-over from other donors' samples. CDR3 loop: CASSQKPTGTGSNEQFF.